Listed here are 8 T cell receptor beta chains from one sample, sequenced in a study of cytomegalovirus exposure and HLA in healthy donors. This PCR relied on a set of 60 Vbeta primers and 13 Jbeta primers. Some clones are missing from TCRdb's copy, which holds only in-frame ones; the method was immunoSEQ multiplex PCR. The table lists 150,000 to 200,000 clones, nearly 80% of them singletons. Material: PBMCs. The receptors were sampled from a woman between 45 and 65 years old in good health and CMV-seropositive.

The CDR3 loop is CASSSSTFGGRMAQYF. DNA for the CDR3: TGTGCCAGCAGTTCTAGTACCTTCGGGGGTCGAATGGCCCAGTACTTC. The gene calls are TRBV7-2 and TRBJ2-5; possible D gene TRBD2, 6 bases. Trimming shortened V by 6 bases and J by 9 bases, and 26 bases separated the two germline ends. This CDR3 is built from 16 residues. CDR1 is SGHTA and CDR2 is FQGNSA in the germline V gene.

The V gene is TRBV5-1, the J gene TRBJ2-7; D is uncertain. Germline V CDR1 and CDR2: SGHRS, YFSETQ. The CDR3 is 14 amino acids. The V and J ends lost 1 base and 0 bases respectively, with 8 bases between them. CDR3 sequence: CASSLMHSSYEQYF. The CDR3 DNA sequence: TGCGCCAGCAGCTTGATGCACTCCTCCTACGAGCAGTACTTC.

This rearrangement joins TRBV2 to TRBJ1-1, with a weak D call TRBD1 (5 bases). From germline, CDR1 is SNHLY and CDR2 FYNNEI. This CDR3 is 16 amino acids long. V lost 3 bases and J lost 9, with 23 bases in between. The CDR3 nucleotides are TGTGCCAGCAGTGACAGGGCAGTCGGTAGAGGAACACAAGCTTTCTTT. It translates to CASSDRAVGRGTQAFF.

The chain joins TRBV4-1 to TRBJ1-2; D is undetermined. Germline assignment: CDR1 MGHRA and CDR2 YSYEKL. Trimming took 0 bases from V and 4 from J, leaving 9 bases between them. The CDR3 runs to 14 residues. This CDR3 is CASSQERGSYGYTF. In nucleotides, the CDR3 is TGCGCCAGCAGCCAAGAGCGGGGATCCTATGGCTACACCTTC.

This chain connects TRBV13 to TRBJ1-2, with 7 nucleotides matching TRBD1. The germline V gene encodes CDR1 PRHDT and CDR2 FYEKMQ (reference sequence). V gave up 6 bases and J gave up 3 bases; unmatched junction bases: 4. This CDR3 contains 13 residues. The CDR3 region has the DNA TGTGCCAGCAGACCAGGGGGTGACTATGGCTACACCTTC. Translated: CASRPGGDYGYTF.

The genes are TRBV7-2 and TRBJ2-5, with 8 bases that match TRBD2. The germline V gene has CDR1 SGHTA and CDR2 FQGNSA. V trimming: 1 base; J trimming: 5 bases; junction bases outside the gene matches: 9. The CDR3 sequence is 16 residues long. The CDR3 region is CASSLGTRGGRETQYF. CDR3 DNA: TGTGCCAGCAGCTTAGGGACACGGGGGGGTAGGGAGACCCAGTACTTC. Full variable domain (missing parts from reference TRBV7-2 and TRBJ2-5): GAGVSQSPSNKVTEKGKDVELRCDPISGHTALYWYRQSLGQGLEFLIYFQGNSAPDKSGLPSDRFSAERTGGSVSTLTIQRTQQEDSAVYLCASSLGTRGGRETQYFGPGTRLLVL.

The V gene is TRBV7-2, the J gene TRBJ2-7; D may be TRBD1 (6 bases). The CDR3 consists of 15 residues. The germline V gene has CDR1 SGHTA and CDR2 FQGNSA. Trimming cost V 5 bases and J 6 bases, with 20 bases left between them. In nucleotides, the CDR3 is TGTGCCAGCAGCCTGGACAGACACGCCGCTCGCGAGCAGTACTTC. As protein: CASSLDRHAAREQYF.

This clone was recorded once. In nucleotides, the CDR3 is TGTGCCAGCAGCGGGAGGAACCGCTACAATGAGCAGTTCTTC. Protein: CASSGRNRYNEQFF. The chain uses TRBV7-2 and TRBJ2-1; maybe TRBD2 (6 bases). CDR3 length: 14 residues. Germline values: CDR1 SGHTA, CDR2 FQGNSA. Trimming removed 5 bases at V and 3 bases at J, with 11 bases between.